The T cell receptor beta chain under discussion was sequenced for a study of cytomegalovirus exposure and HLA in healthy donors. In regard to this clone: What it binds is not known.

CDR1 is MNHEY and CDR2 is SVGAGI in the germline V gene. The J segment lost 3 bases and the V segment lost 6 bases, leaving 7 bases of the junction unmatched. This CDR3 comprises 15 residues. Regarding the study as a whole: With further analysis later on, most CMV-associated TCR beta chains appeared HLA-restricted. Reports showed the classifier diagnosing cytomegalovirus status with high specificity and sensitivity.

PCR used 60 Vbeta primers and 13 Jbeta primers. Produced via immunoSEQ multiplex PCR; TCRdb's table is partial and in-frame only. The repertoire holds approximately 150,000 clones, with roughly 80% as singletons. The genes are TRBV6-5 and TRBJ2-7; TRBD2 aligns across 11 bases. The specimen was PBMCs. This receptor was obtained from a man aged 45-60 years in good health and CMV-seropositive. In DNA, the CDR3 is TGTGCCAGCAGACGAGCCGGGACTAGCGGCTACGAGCAGTACTTC. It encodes CASRRAGTSGYEQYF.